These 16 T cell receptor beta chains originate from one sample sequenced in a study of blood T cell repertoires in COVID-19. Some clones are missing from TCRdb's copy, which holds only in-frame ones; the method was immunoSEQ multiplex PCR. The sample lists about 270,000 clones, approximately 89% seen once, with about 10% in the top ten. The sequencing sample was made of peripheral blood. The source of these receptors is a man in his forties or fifties who had recovered from COVID-19.

The rearrangement joins TRBV9 to TRBJ1-5; D gene unclear. Germline V gives CDR1 SGDLS, CDR2 YYNGEE. The CDR3 is 17 amino acids. Trimming cost V 6 bases and J 3 bases, with 22 bases left between them. The CDR3 here is CASTYSPPLGPNQPQHF. The CDR3 DNA reads as TGTGCCAGCACCTATTCCCCGCCTTTGGGCCCCAATCAGCCCCAGCATTTT.

The genes are TRBV7-2 and TRBJ1-3; maybe TRBD1 (5 bases). This CDR3 spans 16 amino acids. In germline, CDR1 is SGHTA, CDR2 FQGNSA. V shed 5 bases and J shed 1 base, with 15 bases lying between them. CDR3 loop: CASSPAGWGSGNTIYF. As DNA, the CDR3 is TGTGCCAGCAGCCCCGCGGGGTGGGGGTCTGGAAACACCATATATTTT.

The V gene is TRBV3-1 (or the pseudogene TRBV3-2), the J gene TRBJ2-5; D is perhaps TRBD2 (6 bases). CDR3 size: 15 residues. The germline V and J ends were trimmed by 4 bases and 2 bases, with 14 bases remaining between them. Per germline, CDR1 LGHDT and CDR2 YNNKEL (reference sequence). CDR3 coding DNA: TGTGCCAGCAGCCGCCAACGGGGGAATCAAGAGACCCAGTACTTC. This sequence encodes CASSRQRGNQETQYF.

This clone has just one count. The chain recombines TRBV5-1 with TRBJ1-4; 8 bases align to TRBD1. Germline V gene lookup returns CDR1 SGHRS and CDR2 YFSETQ. This CDR3 region has 16 residues. Trimming removed 3 bases from V and 3 bases from J; junction bases left unmatched: 7. The CDR3 is CASSSHPGQANEKLFF. As DNA, the CDR3 is TGCGCCAGCAGCTCGCATCCGGGACAGGCTAATGAAAAACTGTTTTTT. Variable domain in full (rest from reference TRBV5-1 and TRBJ1-4): KAGVTQTPRYLIKTRGQQVTLSCSPISGHRSVSWYQQTPGQGLQFLFEYFSETQRNKGNFPGRFSGRQFSNSRSEMNVSTLELGDSALYLCASSSHPGQANEKLFFGSGTQLSVL.

J is TRBJ2-1 and V is TRBV29-1; D is ambiguous. Trimming stripped 6 bases from V and 7 bases from J, with 10 bases between. Germline V gene lookup returns CDR1 SQVTM and CDR2 ANQGSEA. The CDR3 runs to 11 residues. CDR3 in DNA: TGCAGCGTAGCCCCCCGAAATGAGCAGTTCTTC. It encodes CSVAPRNEQFF.

The rearrangement links TRBV4-3 to TRBJ2-7; 9 bases line up with TRBD2. V was clipped by 1 base and J by 7 bases; unmatched bases: 11. There are 16 residues in the CDR3. The germline V gene encodes CDR1 LGHNA and CDR2 YSLEER. The CDR3 reads CASSQGAGGPHWEQYF. The CDR3 DNA is TGCGCCAGCAGCCAAGGAGCGGGAGGACCCCACTGGGAGCAGTACTTC.

The V gene is TRBV6-1, the J gene TRBJ2-7; 15 nucleotides line up with TRBD2. The ends lost 3 bases at V and 0 bases at J; junction bases unmatched: 9. The V gene's germline CDR1 is MNHNS and CDR2 SASEGT. This CDR3 region has 19 residues. CDR3 in amino acids: CASSDQEGLAGGSSYEQYF. CDR3 nucleotide sequence: TGTGCCAGCAGTGATCAGGAGGGACTAGCGGGGGGAAGCTCCTACGAGCAGTACTTC.

The chain links TRBV25-1 to TRBJ1-1; tentative D call: TRBD1 (5 bases). This CDR3 comprises 16 residues. V lost 3 bases to trimming and J lost 6 bases, with 20 bases between them. Germline CDR1 reads MGHDK; CDR2 reads SYGVNS. For the CDR3, the DNA is TGTGCCAGCAGTGATTCCCGTTTAGGGGCAAGCGCTGAAGCTTTCTTT. Its protein product is CASSDSRLGASAEAFF.

The DNA of the CDR3 is TGTGCCAGCAGTTCTTACAGGGGGGAGCAGTTCTTC. Amino acid sequence: CASSSYRGEQFF. This chain joins TRBV6-2 or TRBV6-3 and TRBJ2-1, with 8 bases matching TRBD1. The CDR3 is 12 residues long. CDR1 MNHEY and CDR2 SVGEGT come from the germline V gene. The junction had 3 bases not matched to a gene; V was cut back by 4 bases and J by 10 bases.

V is TRBV13 and J is TRBJ2-1; D ambiguous. Germline V gene sequence: CDR1 PRHDT, CDR2 FYEKMQ (reference sequence). Trimming took off 1 base at V and 10 bases at J, with 8 bases between the two ends. This CDR3 spans 12 amino acids. As DNA, the CDR3 is TGTGCCAGCAGCTTAGCGACTGACGAGCAGTTCTTC. It specifies CASSLATDEQFF.

The rearrangement links TRBV12-5 to TRBJ2-7; 12 bases agree with TRBD2. The V and J ends lost 1 base and 1 base, in that order; junction bases with no gene match: 8. The CDR3 is 18 amino acids. Germline CDR1 LGHNT, CDR2 FRNRAP. In nucleotides, the CDR3 is TGTGCTAGTGGTTTGGCCCCTAGCGGGAGGGCCTCGTCCTACGAGCAGTACTTC. Translating it yields CASGLAPSGRASSYEQYF.

The rearrangement joins TRBV18 to TRBJ2-7; D is possibly TRBD1 (6 bases). CDR3 length equals 16 residues. Trimming took off 3 bases at V and 3 bases at J, with 18 bases between the two ends. The germline V gene encodes CDR1 KGHSH and CDR2 LQKENI. The CDR3 region is CASSPLNRVRLYEQYF. In DNA form, the CDR3 reads TGTGCCAGCTCACCGTTAAACAGGGTGAGGCTCTACGAGCAGTACTTC.

V is TRBV30 and J is TRBJ1-3; D remains ambiguous. The length of the CDR3 is 14 residues. The V end lost 4 bases, the J end lost 0 bases, and 10 bases lay between the germline ends. Germline V lookup: CDR1 GTSNPN, CDR2 SVGIG (reference sequence). The DNA of the CDR3 is TGTGCCTGGACCCGGGGTAACTCTGGAAACACCATATATTTT. Translated: CAWTRGNSGNTIYF.

V and J are TRBV5-4 and TRBJ2-2; D gene unclear. V lost 0 bases and J lost 4, with 4 bases in between. This CDR3 spans 13 amino acids. CDR1 is SGHNT, CDR2 YYREEE, per germline (reference sequence). CDR3 DNA: TGTGCCAGCAGCTTGGAACTCACCGGGGAGCTGTTTTTT. Translated: CASSLELTGELFF.

The rearrangement uses TRBV6-1 and TRBJ1-4; D is unresolved. CDR1 and CDR2 from the germline V gene are MNHNS and SASEGT. The CDR3 spans 17 residues. Trimming shortened V by 1 base and J by 0 bases, and 12 bases separated the two germline ends. In DNA, the CDR3 is TGTGCCAGCAGTGAAGGAGTGAGGGAAGCAACTAATGAAAAACTGTTTTTT. The encoded protein is CASSEGVREATNEKLFF.

The V call is TRBV7-2, the J call TRBJ2-1; 8 nucleotides align to TRBD2. The V and J ends lost 1 base and 11 bases, in that order; junction bases with no gene match: 10. CDR1 and CDR2 (germline): SGHTA, FQGNSA. This CDR3 spans 15 amino acids. CDR3 amino acids: CASSLELRGGIKQFF. CDR3 sequence (DNA): TGTGCCAGCAGCTTAGAGCTTCGGGGGGGAATTAAGCAGTTCTTC.